This T cell receptor beta chain stems from a study of T-cell memory formation after mild COVID-19. This CDR3 contains 16 residues. The V end lost 7 bases, the J end lost 0 bases, and 16 bases lay between the germline ends. CDR1 SEHNR and CDR2 FQNEAQ come from the germline V gene (reference sequence). Study observations and caveats: Contracting CD4+ clones sat mainly in CM and EM; CD8+ in EMRA. There were some responding clones in pre-infection memory, which suggested that cross-reactive memory had joined.

From 5'RACE with constant-segment primers came TCR alpha and TCR beta cDNA libraries that carried sample barcodes and UMIs. TCRdb itself ran the 5' RACE reads through MiXCR, one entry per CDR3 protein. The top ten clones hold roughly 8.4% of a sample with 400,000 to 500,000 distinct CDR3 sequences, 15% to 20% of them seen once. In the case of this clonotype: What it binds is unknown.

The genes are TRBV7-9 and TRBJ2-1; D not certain. This TCR derives from an adult woman who had mild COVID-19 (a few samples of this study predate the infection). Cell type and time point are not known. Sequencing input: PBMCs or a T cell subset sorted from them (not recorded which). CDR3 loop: CASTPMKGTSYNEQFF. In DNA, the CDR3 is TGTGCCAGCACCCCAATGAAGGGCACCTCCTACAATGAGCAGTTCTTC.